The 13 T cell receptor beta chains presented below share a single source sample, sequenced in a study of CD8+ T cells in alopecia areata. TCR sequencing used cDNA made by reverse transcription of extracted RNA. Using immunoSEQ multiplex PCR, the repertoire was profiled, and TCRdb retains in-frame clones only, with some absent. There are 290,000 or so clones in the sample, none observed a single time. A panel of CD4, CD8alpha, NKG2D, NKG2ACE and other markers served to sort pooled cutaneous lymph node cells. The source material was CD4+ T cells sorted from a lymph node. These receptors all come from a C3H/HeJ mouse with alopecia areata. The mouse line has the MHC haplotype H2-k.

A few counts support this clone. The gene names here belong to mouse. Read data end 3 residues before the CDR3 end; the end is taken from the germline J gene. The J gene is TRBJ1-6, the V gene TRBV19; D call uncertain. TRBJ1-6 is classed as an ORF, of uncertain function. CDR3 length equals 15 residues. Germline-derived CDR1 and CDR2 are FNHDT and SITEND (reference sequence). V was cut by 5 bases and J by 4 bases, with 13 bases left in between. CDR3 amino acids: CASSTPRQYNSPLYF. The sequenced CDR3 bases are TGTGCCAGCAGCACCCCCCGACAATATAATTCGCCC.

Remarks on this clone: Mouse gene names apply. The read terminates 4 residues ahead of where the CDR3 ends, so the germline J gene completes it. This chain uses TRBV13-1 with TRBJ2-5; D gene unclear. CDR3 length: 13 amino acids. V was clipped by 1 base and J by 1 base, with 4 bases between them. The germline V gene encodes CDR1 NSHNY and CDR2 SYGAGN. Partial CDR3 DNA: TGTGCCAGCAGTGATTCAGACCAAGAC. Protein product: CASSDSDQD. The entire CDR3 sequence reads CASSDSDQDTQYF.

A word on this clone: Any gene name here is a mouse gene name. The sequenced fragment ends 4 residues before the CDR3 boundary, so the rest is inferred from the germline J gene. Other DNA sequences in this sample translate to the same CDR3. This chain links TRBV5 with TRBJ2-2; D perhaps matches TRBD2 (6 bases). The germline V gene has CDR1 LGHNA and CDR2 YNLKQL (reference sequence). V lost 1 base to trimming and J lost 2 bases, with 8 bases between them. This CDR3 region has 15 residues. The covered CDR3 bases are TGTGCCAGCAGCCAAGGGACTGCTAACACCGGG. It specifies CASSQGTANTG. The CDR3 reads in full as CASSQGTANTGQLYF.

This clone was observed a few times. Mouse names are used for the genes. The CDR3 end lies 4 residues beyond the end of the read and is filled in from the germline J gene. In the same sample, other DNA sequences code for this CDR3. This rearrangement joins TRBV1 to TRBJ1-1; 9 bases are shared with TRBD1. The trim removed 2 bases at V and 2 bases at J, leaving 3 bases unmatched. The CDR3 loop spans 15 amino acids. Germline V gives CDR1 NSQYPW, CDR2 LRSPGD (reference sequence). The chain's CDR3 is CTCSAPGQGNTEVFF. CDR3 DNA, as far as it was read: TGCACCTGCAGTGCACCGGGACAGGGCAACACA.

This clone has a handful of counts. The gene names here belong to mouse. Partial CDR3 DNA: TGTGCCAGCAGTGATGCGAGGGGGTCCTATGCT. It translates to CASSDARGSYA. The entire CDR3 protein is CASSDARGSYAEQFF. The genes are TRBV13-3 and TRBJ2-1; D is possibly TRBD1 (6 bases). The read ends 4 residues early relative to the CDR3; the germline J gene fills the gap. V lost 0 bases and J 3 bases, leaving 10 bases between the germline ends. The CDR3 is made up of 15 amino acids. Per the germline V gene, CDR1 is NNHDY and CDR2 is SYVADS.

On this clone: These gene names are mouse names. The CDR3 is cut off 4 residues early in the read; its end comes from the germline J gene. The rearrangement links TRBV13-1 to TRBJ1-1; a weak D match, TRBD1 (6 bases). Germline CDR1 and CDR2: NSHNY and SYGAGN. This CDR3 has 11 residues. CDR3 region: CASSEGGEVFF. The CDR3 bases that were read are TGTGCCAGCAGTGAAGGGGGA.

Remarks on this clone: Here the gene names and germline are mouse. The read is 4 residues too short to cover the CDR3 end, so that end is filled in from the germline J gene. J is TRBJ2-5 and V is TRBV14; 7 bases align to TRBD1. The CDR3 is made up of 15 amino acids. J was trimmed by 0 bases and V by 5 bases; bases with no gene match: 6. Germline lookup yields CDR1 SGHDT and CDR2 FRDEAV. The CDR3 sequence: CASRSPGQNQDTQYF. CDR3 DNA (partial): TGTGCCAGCAGATCGCCGGGACAGAACCAAGAC. Complete variable domain (other parts from reference TRBV14 and TRBJ2-5): EAGVTQSPRYAVLQEGQAVSFWCDPISGHDTLYWYQQPRDQGPQLLVYFRDEAVIDNSQLPSDRFSAVRPKGTNSTLKIQSAKQGDTATYLCASRSPGQNQDTQYFGPGTRLLVL.

This clone was found a few times. Gene names and germline refer to mouse. The read terminates 3 residues ahead of where the CDR3 ends, so the germline J gene completes it. The rearrangement joins TRBV3 to TRBJ1-6; D uncertain. TRBJ1-6 carries the ORF label, with uncertain function. Looked up from germline, CDR1 is SNHLY and CDR2 is FYNGKV (reference sequence). Between the trimmed V and J ends, which lost 1 base and 8 bases, there was a span of 9 bases. This CDR3 has 14 amino acids. The CDR3 sequence: CASSLVTDHSPLYF. CDR3 bases read: TGTGCCAGCAGCTTAGTCACAGATCATTCGCCC.

This clone came up many times. Gene names denote mouse genes. From the germline J gene comes the end of the CDR3, since the read stops 4 residues before it. The sample carries other DNA sequences with the same CDR3. The V and J genes are TRBV1 and TRBJ2-7; the match to TRBD2 covers 11 bases. The CDR3 contains 15 residues. Germline CDR1 and CDR2: NSQYPW and LRSPGD (reference sequence). The CDR3 bases that were read are TGCACCTGCAGTGCAGCCGGGACTGGGGGATAT. Translation gives CTCSAAGTGGY. The CDR3 in its entirety is CTCSAAGTGGYEQYF.

This clone was seen only a few times. Genes here carry mouse names. The CDR3 here is CASSIWGFYNSPLYF. The sequenced CDR3 bases are TGTGCCAGCAGTATCTGGGGCTTCTATAATTCGCCC. V gene TRBV19 combines with J gene TRBJ1-6; TRBD1 is a possible D gene (5 bases). Read data end 3 residues before the CDR3 end; the end is taken from the germline J gene. TRBJ1-6 is noted as an ORF with a role that remains uncertain. This CDR3 spans 15 amino acids. V was cut by 2 bases and J by 3 bases, with 9 bases left in between. The germline CDR1 and CDR2 sequences are FNHDT and SITEND (reference sequence).

As to this clone: Genes and germline are mouse. Read coverage stops 4 residues before the CDR3 terminus; the germline J gene supplies the remainder. Other DNA sequences from this sample encode an identical CDR3 as well. The chain recombines TRBV1 with TRBJ2-7, with 9 bases that match TRBD2. This CDR3 is 13 amino acids long. Germline CDR1 reads NSQYPW; CDR2 reads LRSPGD (reference sequence). CDR3 DNA (partial): TGCACCTGCAGTGCTCCTGGGGGGGAT. As protein: CTCSAPGGD. The whole CDR3 is CTCSAPGGDEQYF.

This clone has only a few counts. Mouse gene names and germline throughout. The sequenced fragment ends 4 residues before the CDR3 boundary, so the rest is inferred from the germline J gene. This chain uses TRBV17 with TRBJ2-5, with 9 bases identical to TRBD2. CDR1 is MNHDT and CDR2 is YYDKIL in the germline V gene. The CDR3 sequence is 15 residues long. J lost 3 bases, V lost 3 bases, and 4 bases had no gene match. CDR3 DNA, as far as it was read: TGTGCTAGCAGTAGGCGACTGGGGGAACAAGAC. This codes for CASSRRLGEQD. The entire CDR3 sequence reads CASSRRLGEQDTQYF.

A note on this clone: The gene symbols are mouse symbols. The sample contains more than one DNA sequence encoding this CDR3. The CDR3 sequence is CASTPGGRDTQYF. CDR3 bases read: TGTGCCAGCACCCCGGGGGGCAGGGAC. The V and J genes are TRBV19 and TRBJ2-5; D might be TRBD2 (7 bases). Coverage ceases 4 residues before the CDR3 finishes, and the germline J gene fills in the end. CDR3 size: 13 residues. CDR1 and CDR2 (germline): FNHDT, SITEND (reference sequence). The variable domain in full, with the rest retrieved from reference TRBV19 and TRBJ2-5, is GGIITQTPKFLIGQEGQKLTLKCQQNFNHDTMYWYRQDSGKGLRLIYYSITENDLQKGDLSEGYDASREKKSSFSLTVTSAQKNEMAVFLCASTPGGRDTQYFGPGTRLLVL.